Below, 19 T cell receptor beta chains from the same sample are listed, as sequenced in a study of cytomegalovirus exposure and HLA in healthy donors. The PCR was carried out with 60 Vbeta primers and 13 Jbeta primers. Libraries were prepared by immunoSEQ multiplex PCR; TCRdb keeps only in-frame clonotypes and omits some of them. The sample includes approximately 120,000 clones, about 76% of them seen just once. The sample comprised PBMCs. The receptors come from a woman aged 60-70 years in good health and CMV-seropositive.

The chain's CDR3 is CATSSRSGAYNEQFF. The CDR3 nucleotides read TGTGCCACCAGCAGTAGAAGCGGGGCCTACAATGAGCAGTTCTTC. The chain links TRBV15 to TRBJ2-1, with 7 nucleotides matching TRBD2. The CDR3 runs to 15 residues. Germline-derived CDR1 and CDR2 are LNHNV and YYDKDF (reference sequence). V dropped 3 bases and J dropped 2; count of bases not matched to a gene: 4.

This chain connects TRBV4-1 to TRBJ2-7; 8 bases are a match to TRBD2. The CDR3 runs to 14 residues. CDR1 MGHRA and CDR2 YSYEKL come from the germline V gene. The ends lost 4 bases at V and 4 bases at J; junction bases unmatched: 6. CDR3 sequence reads: CASSPGTRGYEQYF. CDR3 nucleotide sequence: TGCGCCAGCAGCCCCGGGACTAGGGGGTACGAGCAGTACTTC.

Points on this clone: In this CDR3 the conserved last residue, phenylalanine or tryptophan, is missing, so a read error is likely. The chain recombines TRBV7-2 with TRBJ1-2; TRBD1 matches 11 bases. V dropped 5 bases and J dropped 5; count of bases not matched to a gene: 7. Germline loops: CDR1 SGHTA, CDR2 FQGNSA. CDR3 length: 15 residues. The CDR3 spells CASSPGQGAGYGYTL. The CDR3, as DNA: TGTGCCAGCAGCCCAGGACAGGGGGCAGGGTATGGCTACACCCTC.

Of note for this clone: One end of the junction varies from germline; a read error may be responsible. The rearrangement links TRBV7-9 to TRBJ1-2; 9 nucleotides match TRBD1. The CDR3 extends over 14 amino acids. Looked up from germline, CDR1 is SEHNR and CDR2 is FQNEAQ (reference sequence). CDR3 region: CSSSLGTGSFGYTF. In DNA, the CDR3 is TGTTCCAGCAGCTTAGGGACAGGGTCGTTCGGCTACACCTTC.

The J gene is TRBJ2-5, the V gene TRBV10-3; 14 nucleotides align to TRBD2. The CDR3 consists of 17 residues. Germline-derived CDR1 and CDR2 are ENHRY and SYGVKD. V shed 5 bases and J 2 bases; nucleotides not matched to a gene: 7. The CDR3 is CAISSGTSGGEQETQYF. DNA of the CDR3: TGTGCCATCAGTTCCGGGACTAGCGGGGGAGAGCAAGAGACCCAGTACTTC.

The count of this clone is one. This rearrangement joins TRBV9 to TRBJ1-3, with 7 bases aligning to TRBD1. Per germline, CDR1 SGDLS and CDR2 YYNGEE. This CDR3 has 16 amino acids. The ends lost 4 bases at V and 2 bases at J; junction bases unmatched: 9. The CDR3 DNA reads as TGTGCCAGCAGCCCCCGACAGGGCGGCGCTGGAAACACCATATATTTT. The encoded protein is CASSPRQGGAGNTIYF.

The CDR3 DNA reads as TGTGCCAGCAGTGAACACAGGGGGTCCCAAGAGACCCAGTACTTC. The encoded protein is CASSEHRGSQETQYF. The chain is built from TRBV25-1 and TRBJ2-5; 8 bases match TRBD1. From germline, CDR1 is MGHDK and CDR2 SYGVNS. With 2 bases clipped from V and 1 base from J, the junction kept 3 bases outside the gene matches. CDR3 length: 15 amino acids. Combining the CDR3 with reference TRBV25-1 and TRBJ2-5 gives the whole variable domain EADIYQTPRYLVIGTGKKITLECSQTMGHDKMYWYQQDPGMELHLIHYSYGVNSTEKGDLSSESTVSRIRTEHFPLTLESARPSHTSQYLCASSEHRGSQETQYFGPGTRLLVL.

A single count supports this clone. The chain uses TRBV6-5 and TRBJ2-7; D perhaps matches TRBD1 (7 bases). With 0 bases removed from V and 6 bases from J, the gap between germline ends came to 15 bases. Germline values: CDR1 MNHEY, CDR2 SVGAGI. The length of the CDR3 is 15 residues. The CDR3 DNA is TGTGCCAGCAGTTACTCGAGTACTCAGGGGGGCGAGCAGTACTTC. Its protein is CASSYSSTQGGEQYF.

The rearrangement links TRBV5-1 to TRBJ2-1; the D gene is possibly TRBD1 (6 bases). Germline lookup yields CDR1 SGHRS and CDR2 YFSETQ. The CDR3 has 16 amino acids. The germline V and J ends were trimmed by 2 bases and 8 bases, with 20 bases remaining between them. CDR3 in amino acids: CASSLLGQSINDEQFF. CDR3 coding DNA: TGCGCCAGCAGCTTACTCGGACAGAGCATTAACGATGAGCAGTTCTTC.

For the CDR3, the DNA is TGTGCCAGTTTATGGCTAGCGGGCACCAATGAGCAGTTCTTC. Amino acids: CASLWLAGTNEQFF. The chain is built from TRBV2 and TRBJ2-1; 8 bases agree with TRBD2. Germline V CDR1 and CDR2: SNHLY, FYNNEI. The CDR3 extends over 14 amino acids. V shed 9 bases and J 6 bases; nucleotides not matched to a gene: 10.

This chain uses TRBV6-5 with TRBJ2-7; 9 nucleotides match TRBD1. The CDR3 length is 14 residues. V was pared by 6 bases and J by 1 base, with 4 bases of the junction left unmatched. Germline CDR1 reads MNHEY; CDR2 reads SVGAGI. In DNA, the CDR3 is TGTGCCAGCAGCCCAGGACAGGGGTCCTACGAGCAGTACTTC. The encoded protein is CASSPGQGSYEQYF.

This clone occurred a few times. The chain employs TRBV5-1 and TRBJ1-2; 7 bases agree with TRBD1. CDR3 length: 14 amino acids. Per the germline V gene, CDR1 is SGHRS and CDR2 is YFSETQ. Trimming removed 3 bases from V and 4 bases from J; junction bases left unmatched: 6. This chain's CDR3 is CASSWLGQSYGYTF. The CDR3 bases are TGCGCCAGCAGCTGGCTGGGACAGTCCTATGGCTACACCTTC.

V and J are TRBV5-1 and TRBJ1-2; weak D call: TRBD1 (5 bases). Trimming took off 4 bases at V and 7 bases at J, with 20 bases between the two ends. This CDR3 is 15 amino acids long. Germline V lookup: CDR1 SGHRS, CDR2 YFSETQ. The DNA for the CDR3 is TGCGCCAGCAGCCAAGACAGCCATGTGGTGGGTGGCTACACCTTC. Translated, it gives CASSQDSHVVGGYTF.

This clone appeared a single time. The gene calls are TRBV2 and TRBJ2-5; 7 bases are shared with TRBD1. With 7 bases clipped from V and 7 bases from J, the junction kept 9 bases outside the gene matches. Germline assignment: CDR1 SNHLY and CDR2 FYNNEI. The CDR3 is 13 amino acids. This chain's CDR3 is CASNRQGVATQYF. DNA of the CDR3: TGTGCCAGCAATAGACAGGGTGTGGCGACCCAGTACTTC.

This rearrangement joins TRBV7-2 to TRBJ2-5; D may be TRBD1 (6 bases). CDR3 length: 15 residues. Germline loops: CDR1 SGHTA, CDR2 FQGNSA. Between the trimmed V and J ends, which lost 2 bases and 2 bases, there was a span of 12 bases. The CDR3 DNA reads as TGTGCCAGCAGCTTACGTCAGGGGTGGCAAGAGACCCAGTACTTC. Residues: CASSLRQGWQETQYF.

The chain carries TRBV6-5 and TRBJ2-7, with TRBD1 as a possible D gene (6 bases). Germline V gene sequence: CDR1 MNHEY, CDR2 SVGAGI. There are 15 residues in the CDR3. V gave up 0 bases and J gave up 3 bases, with 12 bases separating them. CDR3 nucleotide sequence: TGTGCCAGCAGTTACTCGGTTTTAGGGGGCTACGAGCAGTACTTC. Translating gives CASSYSVLGGYEQYF.

Details on this clone: Germline and junction disagree at one end, which may indicate a read error. The chain uses TRBV11-3 and TRBJ2-7; D might be TRBD2 (6 bases). Germline V gene lookup returns CDR1 SGHNT and CDR2 YENEEA. This CDR3 region has 13 residues. The CDR3 protein is CTSSLGWGDEQYF. The CDR3 DNA reads as TGTACCAGCAGCTTGGGGTGGGGGGATGAGCAGTACTTC.

This chain connects TRBV6-5 to TRBJ1-1; unclear D gene. CDR3 length equals 13 residues. Trimming removed 0 bases from V and 5 bases from J, with 7 bases in between. CDR1 MNHEY and CDR2 SVGAGI come from the germline V gene. This CDR3 is CASSYSRGTEAFF. CDR3 nucleotides: TGTGCCAGCAGTTACTCTCGAGGAACTGAAGCTTTCTTT.

This chain uses TRBV4-1 with TRBJ1-2, with 8 bases that match TRBD1. Germline CDR1 reads MGHRA; CDR2 reads YSYEKL. Unmatched junction bases numbered 9, after V lost 0 bases and J lost 6 bases. This CDR3 region has 16 residues. CDR3 DNA: TGCGCCAGCAGCCAAGACGCGAACAGGGGGGCGAATGGCTACACCTTC. Encoded protein: CASSQDANRGANGYTF.